This TCR beta chain was sequenced for a study of CD8+CD57+ T cells in acquired aplastic anemia (dated by TCRdb to 2017 to 2018). Concerning the study at large: On average, sorted CD4+ and CD8+ cells yielded approximately 3 ug of extracted DNA, with a range of about 0.19 to 30 ug. For healthy donor samples, the average read count was about 9.9 million for CD4+ cells and 11 million to 14 million for CD8+ cells. What the research found in general, with its limitations: Roughly 30 CD8+ CDR3 sequences were found to be shared between patients and controls, but these sequences appeared to be highly expressed in patients and within the immunodominant clones of the patients. Patients and healthy controls showed no significant difference in CD8+ Simpson's diversity (P=0.060).

TCR repertoires of sorted CD4+ and CD8+ blood T cells from severe aplastic anemia patients and healthy subjects were deep-sequenced in the study. Ficoll-Paque density gradient centrifugation was used to isolate peripheral blood mononuclear cells. CD4+ and CD8+ T cells were sorted by FACS or magnetic beads before DNA extraction. Comments on this clonotype: Its antigen remains undetermined. The record has no base qualities; no much larger clone is one base away.

TCR beta VDJ combination and CDR3 sequence profiling used genomic DNA as the template. An Illumina HiSeq 2000 was the platform used for TCR repertoire sequencing. The original methods were these. Repertoire assessment relied on Simpson's diversity index, CDR3 size and DJ length profiles, and TRBV/TRBJ rearrangement plots. The most abundant DNA sequence in the deep sequencing data was defined as the immunodominant clone. CDR3 amino acid sequences were screened for sharing across subjects and compared with published repertoires and the VDJdb database. TCRdb cleaned the public reads at Q25 with fastp, built clones with MiXCR and kept in-frame beta chains. Each entry is one CDR3 protein sequence, shown with its most common DNA and genes. The V and J calls were not made by the authors but by TCRdb's processing. Here the sample has around 50,000 distinct CDR3 sequences; about 78% occur a single time. The ten top clones hold approximately 31% of the sample.

Taken from cysteine to phenylalanine, the CDR3 has 14 residues. CDR3 DNA is the only sequence kept; it has 42 bases, read in frame from the first base. From a lookup of the germline V gene, CDR1 and CDR2 are SGHVS and FQNEAQ. Trimming takes 4 bases off V and 3 bases off J; junction bases not matched to a gene: 5. The chain employs TRBV7-8 and TRBJ2-7, with 8 junctional bases fitting TRBD1. Sequencing was done on a sample of sorted CD4+, CD8+, or CD8+CD57+ T cells (not recorded which) from PBMCs. The source of this sequence is a human donor in good health, serving as a control. The sequenced DNA: TGTGCCAGCAGCTCCCCGGGACAGGACTACGAGCAGTACTTC. It translates as CASSSPGQDYEQYF.